This T cell receptor (beta chain) stems from a study of cytomegalovirus exposure and HLA in healthy donors. V was shortened by 1 base and J by 0 bases, with 6 bases between the two germline ends. The CDR3 is 14 residues long. In germline, CDR1 is MNHNY, CDR2 SVGAGI (reference sequence). PCR employed 60 Vbeta and 13 Jbeta primers. Authors' methods: In a later analysis, around 12 million of 75 million to 90 million unique beta chains occurred in at least two donors. Some clones are missing from TCRdb's copy, which holds only in-frame ones; the method was immunoSEQ multiplex PCR. V, J and clone size are those of that table, while D and trimming were read from the DNA. The sample includes 75,000 to 95,000 clones, over 55% of them seen just once. In regard to this clone: Its target is not known.

Study-level points and caveats: Presence/absence analyses treated sequencing depth as roughly uniform across donors.

The chain recombines TRBV6-6 with TRBJ2-5; D call uncertain. The clonotype originates from a woman in her forties or fifties in good health and CMV-seropositive. Sequenced material: PBMCs. DNA for the CDR3: TGTGCCAGCAGTTACTTGTCTGACCAAGAGACCCAGTACTTC. It encodes CASSYLSDQETQYF.